This TCR beta chain originates from a study of beta chain features in type 1 diabetes. General study findings and limits: Researchers report that Type 1 diabetes patients had moderately but significantly shorter TCRB CDR3s across all four CD4+ subsets.

The whole isolated RNA underwent reverse transcription, so sequencing captured expressed TCRB transcripts. Profiling relied on immunoSEQ multiplex PCR, and the TCRdb table lists in-frame clones only, not all of them. The sample records about 340,000 clones, around 9.3% being singletons. This clone was found a few times. Its antigen is not identified. V lost 4 bases and J 6 bases, leaving 14 bases between the germline ends. CDR3 length: 14 residues. CDR1 SGHRS and CDR2 YFSETQ come from the germline V gene. The chain combines TRBV5-1 with TRBJ2-1, with TRBD1 as a possible D gene (6 bases). This clonotype was sampled from a man aged 25-45 years with type 1 diabetes. The specimen was central memory CD4+ T cells from blood. The chain's CDR3 is CASSTDSSGNEQFF. CDR3 bases: TGCGCCAGCAGCACGGACAGTTCAGGCAATGAGCAGTTCTTC.